Listed below are T cell receptor beta chains from one sample, sequenced in a study of cytomegalovirus exposure and HLA in healthy donors. Repertoires were generated with immunoSEQ multiplex PCR, while TCRdb's copy carries only in-frame clones and drops some. The sample includes 150,000 to 200,000 clones, around 84% of them seen just once. The sequenced sample was PBMCs. The source of these receptors is a man between 18 and 29 years old in good health and CMV-seropositive. Each CDR3 is given with its conserved first and last residue. Fields, in order: J gene, D gene, clone size, V gene, CDR3 DNA, CDR3 protein. The D gene is left open where the match is weak. Some rows mark clone size as missing; the rest say once, few, many or name a class of expanded clone.

j_call: TRBJ2-7
d_call: TRBD2
clone_size: -
v_call: TRBV7-9
cdr3_nt: TGTGCCAGCGGGACTAGCGGGGGCTCCTACGAGCAGTACTTC
cdr3_aa: CASGTSGGSYEQYF

j_call: TRBJ2-3
d_call: TRBD2
clone_size: -
v_call: TRBV5-4
cdr3_nt: TGTGCCAGCAGCCTCCCGGAGCGGGAGACAGATACGCAGTATTTT
cdr3_aa: CASSLPERETDTQYF

j_call: TRBJ2-1
d_call: TRBD2
clone_size: -
v_call: TRBV11-2
cdr3_nt: TGTGCCAGCAGCTTAGATGGGACTAGCGGGAGGGCCAAGGACAATGAGCAGTTCTTC
cdr3_aa: CASSLDGTSGRAKDNEQFF

j_call: TRBJ2-5
d_call: -
clone_size: -
v_call: TRBV5-4
cdr3_nt: TGTGCCAGCAGCCGGGACTCGGGAGAGACCCAGTACTTC
cdr3_aa: CASSRDSGETQYF

j_call: TRBJ2-2
d_call: TRBD1
clone_size: -
v_call: TRBV28
cdr3_nt: TGTGCCAGCAGTCCGAACCCCGACAGGGAACGGTTCACCGGGGAGCTGTTTTTT
cdr3_aa: CASSPNPDRERFTGELFF

j_call: TRBJ2-1
d_call: TRBD1
clone_size: -
v_call: TRBV5-1
cdr3_nt: TGCGCCAGCAGCTTGGGACAGGGGGAGCAGTTCTTC
cdr3_aa: CASSLGQGEQFF

j_call: TRBJ2-2
d_call: TRBD2
clone_size: -
v_call: TRBV11-2
cdr3_nt: TGTGCCAGCCCTACTAGCGGGGGGAACACCGGGGAGCTGTTTTTT
cdr3_aa: CASPTSGGNTGELFF

j_call: TRBJ2-7
d_call: TRBD1
clone_size: -
v_call: TRBV6-5
cdr3_nt: TGTGCCAGCAGTGAGGGACAGGTCCTCTACGAGCAGTACTTC
cdr3_aa: CASSEGQVLYEQYF

j_call: TRBJ1-4
d_call: TRBD1
clone_size: -
v_call: TRBV28
cdr3_nt: TGTGCCAGCAGTTTCCAAACAGGGGGCACTAATGAAAAACTGTTTTTT
cdr3_aa: CASSFQTGGTNEKLFF

j_call: TRBJ2-3
d_call: -
clone_size: -
v_call: TRBV2
cdr3_nt: TGTGCCAGCAGTGTTGTAGCGGATACGCAGTATTTT
cdr3_aa: CASSVVADTQYF

j_call: TRBJ2-7
d_call: -
clone_size: -
v_call: TRBV21-1
cdr3_nt: TGTGCCAGCAGCAAGCAACCGGAGATGGACAGTCGAACTCTAGTGCGGCAGTACTTC
cdr3_aa: CASSKQPEMDSRTLVRQYF

j_call: TRBJ1-1
d_call: -
clone_size: few
v_call: TRBV6-5
cdr3_nt: TGTGCCAGCAGCCCACAAGTTTTCACTGAAGCTTTCTTT
cdr3_aa: CASSPQVFTEAFF

j_call: TRBJ1-1
d_call: TRBD1
clone_size: -
v_call: TRBV6-6
cdr3_nt: TGTGCCAGCAGTTCCACATGGACAGGGAGGGACACTGAAGCTTTCTTT
cdr3_aa: CASSSTWTGRDTEAFF

j_call: TRBJ1-5
d_call: -
clone_size: -
v_call: TRBV7-8
cdr3_nt: TGTGCCAGCAGCGGAGTCAGGGTGGGCCTCGACAATCAGCCCCAGCATTTT
cdr3_aa: CASSGVRVGLDNQPQHF

j_call: TRBJ2-7
d_call: -
clone_size: -
v_call: TRBV30
cdr3_nt: TGTGCCTGGAGCCGTGGCAGGGTTGAAGAGCAGTACTTC
cdr3_aa: CAWSRGRVEEQYF